The 27 T cell receptor beta chains below come from one sample, sequenced in a study of shared clonotypes between healthy human individuals. Assay used: immunoSEQ multiplex PCR; TCRdb lists only in-frame clones, some missing. The data hold approximately 470,000 clones, with roughly 80% observed a single time. The sample was PBMCs. The source is a woman between 40 and 50 years old in good health. Some clones in this sample may be carry-over from other donors' samples.

The chain carries TRBV5-1 and TRBJ1-1; D is possibly TRBD1 (5 bases). This CDR3 is 13 amino acids long. V gave up 0 bases and J gave up 10 bases, with 13 bases separating them. Germline CDR1 reads SGHRS; CDR2 reads YFSETQ. The CDR3 nucleotides read TGCGCCAGCAGCTTGGGTGCGGACCAGGGAGCTTTCTTT. This gives the protein CASSLGADQGAFF.

The chain links TRBV6-5 to TRBJ2-1; no clear D gene. The V end was cut by 6 bases, the J end by 0 bases, with 12 bases between. Per germline, CDR1 MNHEY and CDR2 SVGAGI. This CDR3 comprises 15 residues. CDR3 in amino acids: CASSPALHSYNEQFF. The CDR3 DNA follows: TGTGCCAGCAGCCCGGCCCTCCACTCCTACAATGAGCAGTTCTTC.

J is TRBJ1-3 and V is TRBV7-3; D remains ambiguous. CDR3 length equals 16 residues. Per germline, CDR1 SGHTA and CDR2 FQGTGA. The V and J ends lost 5 bases and 0 bases respectively, with 14 bases between them. The CDR3 coding sequence is TGTGCCAGCAGCCGCCCTCGGGTCCTCTCTGGAAACACCATATATTTT. Residues: CASSRPRVLSGNTIYF.

This sequence joins TRBV7-9 and TRBJ2-5; 7 bases map to TRBD1. The CDR3 extends over 14 amino acids. CDR1 is SEHNR, CDR2 FQNEAQ, per germline (reference sequence). The ends lost 5 bases at V and 1 base at J; junction bases unmatched: 4. The CDR3 protein is CASSIRTGQETQYF. CDR3 nucleotides: TGTGCCAGCAGCATCCGGACAGGCCAAGAGACCCAGTACTTC.

This chain uses TRBV7-3 with TRBJ2-3; D is unresolved. The V end was cut by 3 bases, the J end by 3 bases, with 19 bases between. Germline CDR1 SGHTA, CDR2 FQGTGA. This CDR3 comprises 17 residues. CDR3 in amino acids: CASSFQLGLGSTDTQYF. For the CDR3, the DNA is TGTGCCAGCAGCTTTCAGCTGGGTTTGGGTTCAACAGATACGCAGTATTTT.

About this clone itself: The same CDR3 is also encoded by other DNA sequences in this sample. The gene calls are TRBV6-1 and TRBJ2-5, with D unresolved. V was cut by 4 bases and J by 4 bases, with 7 bases left in between. This CDR3 contains 12 residues. CDR1 and CDR2 from the germline V gene are MNHNS and SASEGT. The CDR3 DNA sequence: TGTGCCAGCAGTGGAACGGGAGAGACCCAGTACTTC. This translates into CASSGTGETQYF.

The chain is built from TRBV27 and TRBJ2-5; no firm D call. This CDR3 contains 14 residues. V lost 6 bases, J lost 0 bases, and 11 bases lay in between. Germline lookup yields CDR1 MNHEY and CDR2 SMNVEV (reference sequence). CDR3 protein: CASRTAGHQETQYF. In DNA form, the CDR3 reads TGTGCCAGCAGGACGGCTGGCCACCAAGAGACCCAGTACTTC.

V gene TRBV28 combines with J gene TRBJ1-2; 7 bases line up with TRBD1. The V gene end was trimmed by 5 bases and the J gene end by 7 bases; junction bases not matched to a gene: 19. The length of the CDR3 is 17 residues. The germline CDR1 and CDR2 sequences are MDHEN and SYDVKM. The CDR3 spells CASSPWGGGTPVGGYTF. CDR3 coding DNA: TGTGCCAGCAGTCCCTGGGGAGGGGGCACGCCGGTTGGTGGCTACACCTTC.

Remarks on this clone: The same CDR3 can be traced to other DNA sequences in this sample. V is TRBV6-5 and J is TRBJ2-2, with D unresolved. The length of the CDR3 is 14 residues. Germline CDR1 is MNHEY and CDR2 is SVGAGI. V was cut by 0 bases and J by 5 bases, with 7 bases left in between. In DNA form, the CDR3 reads TGTGCCAGCAGTTACTCGGAAGGGACCGGGGAGCTGTTTTTT. Encoded protein: CASSYSEGTGELFF.

This sequence joins TRBV2 and TRBJ1-5, with TRBD1 as a possible D gene (6 bases). This CDR3 is built from 14 residues. V lost 6 bases, J lost 2 bases, and 11 bases lay in between. In germline, CDR1 is SNHLY, CDR2 FYNNEI. CDR3 sequence reads: CASRSWTGNQPQHF. The DNA for the CDR3 is TGTGCCAGCAGATCTTGGACAGGCAATCAGCCCCAGCATTTT. Supplemented by reference TRBV2 and TRBJ1-5, the full variable domain reads EPEVTQTPSHQVTQMGQEVILRCVPISNHLYFYWYRQILGQKVEFLVSFYNNEISEKSEIFDDQFSVERPDGSNFTLKIRSTKLEDSAMYFCASRSWTGNQPQHFGDGTRLSIL.

V and J are TRBV9 and TRBJ2-3, with 7 bases lining up with TRBD1. The CDR3 covers 16 residues. V shed 3 bases, J shed 1 base, and the junction held 8 bases outside the gene matches. Germline V gives CDR1 SGDLS, CDR2 YYNGEE. The CDR3 nucleotides are TGTGCCAGCAGCGGCGACAGGGTGTTGGGCACAGATACGCAGTATTTT. Amino acid sequence: CASSGDRVLGTDTQYF.

This clone is a singleton in its sample. This rearrangement joins TRBV4-3 to TRBJ1-5; possibly TRBD1 for D (5 bases). CDR3 length: 15 residues. V was pared by 0 bases and J by 5 bases, with 11 bases between. Germline V gene data show CDR1 as LGHNA and CDR2 as YSLEER. The CDR3 is CASSQDWGSDQPQHF. CDR3 in DNA: TGCGCCAGCAGCCAAGATTGGGGGTCGGATCAGCCCCAGCATTTT.

Regarding this clone: Additional DNA sequences in this sample encode the identical CDR3. The V and J genes are TRBV7-3 and TRBJ2-7, with unresolved D. Germline CDR1 is SGHTA and CDR2 is FQGTGA. This CDR3 contains 13 residues. The V end lost 0 bases, the J end lost 7 bases, and 10 bases lay between the germline ends. As DNA, the CDR3 is TGTGCCAGCAGCTTAACGACCCTTGGGGAGCAGTACTTC. This codes for CASSLTTLGEQYF.

The chain employs TRBV15 and TRBJ1-5; no firm D call. V shed 0 bases and J shed 8 bases, with 11 bases lying between them. The CDR3 is made up of 14 amino acids. CDR1 LNHNV and CDR2 YYDKDF come from the germline V gene (reference sequence). The CDR3 loop reads CATSRERDLEPQHF. The CDR3 DNA sequence: TGTGCCACCAGCAGAGAAAGGGATCTGGAGCCCCAGCATTTT. Filled out from reference TRBV15 and TRBJ1-5, the complete variable domain reads DAMVIQNPRYQVTQFGKPVTLSCSQTLNHNVMYWYQQKSSQAPKLLFHYYDKDFNNEADTPDNFQSRRPNTSFCFLDIRSPGLGDTAMYLCATSRERDLEPQHFGDGTRLSIL.

This sequence joins TRBV5-6 and TRBJ2-7; D not certain. Germline V gene sequence: CDR1 SGHDT, CDR2 YYEEEE. The ends were cut back, 2 bases at V and 0 bases at J, with 12 bases in the middle. The CDR3 contains 15 residues. The CDR3 sequence is CASSFRFESSYEQYF. The CDR3 DNA is TGTGCCAGCAGCTTCCGGTTCGAAAGCTCCTACGAGCAGTACTTC.

This clone is a singleton in its sample. The CDR3 sequence: CASSVAASGAQETQYF. CDR3 DNA sequence: TGTGCCAGCAGCGTAGCTGCTAGCGGAGCCCAAGAGACCCAGTACTTC. The chain links TRBV9 to TRBJ2-5; 7 bases fit TRBD2. The germline CDR1 and CDR2 sequences are SGDLS and YYNGEE. The CDR3 runs to 16 residues. The junction had 6 bases not matched to a gene; V was cut back by 0 bases and J by 1 base.

This rearrangement joins TRBV11-3 to TRBJ2-1; 9 nucleotides agree with TRBD2. Per germline, CDR1 SGHNT and CDR2 YENEEA. The CDR3 covers 16 residues. V gave up 1 base and J gave up 6 bases; unmatched junction bases: 7. The CDR3 DNA reads TGTGCCAGCAGCTTAGTCCTGGGCGGGAGGGTCAATGAGCAGTTCTTC. Translating it yields CASSLVLGGRVNEQFF.

This clone is a singleton in its sample. The chain recombines TRBV30 with TRBJ1-2; weak D call: TRBD1 (5 bases). The CDR3 covers 14 residues. Trimming stripped 1 base from V and 1 base from J, with 10 bases between. Germline CDR1 GTSNPN, CDR2 SVGIG (reference sequence). CDR3: CAWSGQSLNYGYTF. CDR3 coding DNA: TGTGCCTGGAGTGGACAGTCCCTTAACTATGGCTACACCTTC.

This clone appeared once. The gene calls are TRBV5-5 and TRBJ2-1; D not certain. The germline gives CDR1 SGHKS, CDR2 YYEKEE (reference sequence). CDR3 length: 11 residues. The V and J ends lost 5 bases and 8 bases respectively, with 8 bases between them. The CDR3 region is CASSFNYEQFF. CDR3 nucleotide sequence: TGTGCCAGCAGTTTCAACTATGAGCAGTTCTTC.

This clone was counted only a few times. J is TRBJ2-1 and V is TRBV5-1; TRBD2 matches 7 bases. The CDR3 runs 17 residues. Losses at the gene ends were 0 bases for V and 0 bases for J; bases not matched to a gene: 6. The germline V gene has CDR1 SGHRS and CDR2 YFSETQ. The chain's CDR3 is CASSLDPSGSSYNEQFF. In DNA form, the CDR3 reads TGCGCCAGCAGCTTGGACCCTAGCGGTAGCTCCTACAATGAGCAGTTCTTC.

This clone was seen more than once but under ten times. In nucleotides, the CDR3 is TGTGCCAGCAGCAAAGTCGGTAACACTGAAGCTTTCTTT. Amino acids: CASSKVGNTEAFF. The chain combines TRBV7-9 with TRBJ1-1, with D uncertain. The CDR3 has 13 amino acids. The germline CDR1 and CDR2 sequences are SEHNR and FQNEAQ (reference sequence). Trimming took off 5 bases at V and 2 bases at J, with 9 bases between the two ends.

The gene calls are TRBV9 and TRBJ2-1; D is ambiguous. The germline CDR1 and CDR2 sequences are SGDLS and YYNGEE. Trimming removed 4 bases from V and 10 bases from J, with 15 bases in between. This CDR3 spans 13 amino acids. The CDR3 DNA sequence: TGTGCCAGCAGCTTGGGTCTACCCGACGAGCAGTTCTTC. Its protein is CASSLGLPDEQFF.

This sequence joins TRBV10-1 and TRBJ2-2, with D tentatively TRBD2 (5 bases). The germline V gene has CDR1 WNHNN and CDR2 SYGVQD (reference sequence). V was cut by 10 bases and J by 4 bases, with 13 bases left in between. The CDR3 spans 13 residues. The CDR3 reads CATEGRATGELFF. In DNA form, the CDR3 reads TGCGCCACCGAGGGTCGGGCCACCGGGGAGCTGTTTTTT.

This clone was seen more than once but under ten times. CDR3 bases: TGTGCCAGTAAGCCGGGCGCGGGAGATCGTTTCTTC. This sequence encodes CASKPGAGDRFF. The chain uses TRBV14 and TRBJ2-1; TRBD2 matches at 7 bases. Germline values: CDR1 SGHDN, CDR2 FVKESK. Unmatched junction bases numbered 15, after V lost 9 bases and J lost 16 bases. The CDR3 runs 12 residues.

The chain is built from TRBV7-9 and TRBJ1-1; no clear D. V shed 4 bases and J shed 6 bases, with 18 bases lying between them. This CDR3 is 15 amino acids long. Germline V CDR1 and CDR2: SEHNR, FQNEAQ (reference sequence). The CDR3: CASSSGPVLRAEAFF. The CDR3 region has the DNA TGTGCCAGCAGCTCCGGACCCGTCCTCCGCGCTGAAGCTTTCTTT.

The chain has TRBV6-6 and TRBJ1-4; D call uncertain. CDR1 is MNHNY and CDR2 is SVGAGI in the germline V gene (reference sequence). CDR3 size: 11 residues. The V end was cut by 2 bases, the J end by 12 bases, with 7 bases between. The CDR3 coding sequence is TGTGCCAGCAGTTACGATGAGGAACTGTTTTTT. Encoded protein: CASSYDEELFF.

The chain uses TRBV2 and TRBJ2-6; D is uncertain. In germline, CDR1 is SNHLY, CDR2 FYNNEI. V lost 6 bases to trimming and J lost 0 bases, with 6 bases between them. CDR3 length equals 14 residues. The CDR3 protein is CASRKSSGANVLTF. CDR3 in DNA: TGTGCCAGCAGGAAGAGCTCTGGGGCCAACGTCCTGACTTTC.